One T cell receptor (beta chain) is described in this entry. With V trimmed by 4 bases and J by 5 bases, 7 bases remained unmatched. This CDR3 has 14 amino acids. Per germline, CDR1 SGHRS and CDR2 YFSETQ. TCRdb's table, derived via immunoSEQ multiplex PCR, lists solely in-frame clones and lacks some. The data hold about 170,000 clones, with about 82% observed a single time. Seattle-derived patients entered the study during active infection and were followed longitudinally. These data belong to a study of blood T cell repertoires in COVID-19. Study in general: T cells, B-cell-depleted T cells, or PBMCs provided the cDNA or gDNA that served as material.

Sequenced material: peripheral blood. The clonotype originates from a woman of 80 years or more with COVID-19, enrolled during active disease. This chain uses TRBV5-1 with TRBJ2-3; the match to TRBD1 covers 7 bases. The DNA of the CDR3 is TGCGCCAGCAGCCCCGGGACAGTTGGAGATACGCAGTATTTT. Protein: CASSPGTVGDTQYF.